Following are 10 T cell receptor beta chains from one sample sequenced in a study of T cell responses to AZD1222 COVID-19 vaccine. TCRdb's copy holds only in-frame clones and misses some; the assay was immunoSEQ multiplex PCR. The sample yields around 120,000 clones, approximately 83% seen once. Sequenced material: peripheral blood, taken on day 0 of AZD1222 vaccination. The receptor set was obtained from an adult in good health.

V gene TRBV5-1 combines with J gene TRBJ1-4, with D tentatively TRBD1 (6 bases). Germline loops: CDR1 SGHRS, CDR2 YFSETQ. The V and J ends lost 2 bases and 8 bases respectively, with 19 bases between them. The CDR3 loop spans 16 amino acids. The CDR3 DNA reads TGCGCCAGCAGCTTTGATGCCAGGGGTAGTGGGGAAAAACTGTTTTTT. Its protein is CASSFDARGSGEKLFF.

The CDR3 region is CASSRIDRGRQPQHF. CDR3 nucleotide sequence: TGTGCCAGTAGTAGGATTGACAGGGGACGACAGCCCCAGCATTTT. The rearrangement uses TRBV19 and TRBJ1-5, with TRBD1 matching over 8 bases. Germline trimming cut 4 bases from V and 7 bases from J; bases unmatched to any gene: 9. The V gene's germline CDR1 is LNHDA and CDR2 SQIVND (reference sequence). CDR3 length equals 15 residues.

This clone has a count of ten or more. The chain couples TRBV10-2 to TRBJ1-6; D is undetermined. The CDR3 runs to 13 residues. Trimming pared 6 bases from V and 10 bases from J, leaving 13 bases between. CDR1 is WSHSY, CDR2 SAAADI, per germline. The CDR3 sequence is CASRLEGVSPLHF. The CDR3 region has the DNA TGCGCCAGCAGACTGGAGGGAGTGTCACCCCTCCACTTT.

This chain connects TRBV27 to TRBJ1-2; D unresolved. Germline loops: CDR1 MNHEY, CDR2 SMNVEV (reference sequence). V lost 3 bases to trimming and J lost 8 bases, with 10 bases between them. The CDR3 totals 12 residues. In nucleotides, the CDR3 is TGTGCCAGCAGTTTCGAGGGAGGCGGCTACACCTTC. Protein: CASSFEGGGYTF.

J is TRBJ1-4 and V is TRBV7-6; no clear D gene. This CDR3 is 12 amino acids long. CDR1 SGHVS and CDR2 FNYEAQ come from the germline V gene. V was clipped by 5 bases and J by 6 bases, with 7 bases between them. CDR3 nucleotide sequence: TGTGCCAGCAGCCCAGGTGATGAAAAACTGTTTTTT. Residues: CASSPGDEKLFF.

J is TRBJ1-2 and V is TRBV4-2, with 7 nucleotides matching TRBD1. CDR1 LGHNA and CDR2 YNFKEQ come from the germline V gene. The CDR3 length is 15 residues. V lost 4 bases, J lost 4 bases, and 9 bases stayed unmatched. The CDR3 sequence: CASSLVPRDSYGYTF. The CDR3, as DNA: TGTGCCAGCAGCCTCGTGCCCCGGGACAGCTATGGCTACACCTTC.

The sample holds one count of this clone. This chain links TRBV7-9 with TRBJ1-1, with a possible D match to TRBD1 (6 bases). Germline lookup yields CDR1 SEHNR and CDR2 FQNEAQ (reference sequence). The CDR3 totals 15 residues. The germline V and J ends were trimmed by 7 bases and 2 bases, with 17 bases remaining between them. DNA of the CDR3: TGTGCCAGCATCCCTGGACAGCGAGTTAACACTGAAGCTTTCTTT. The encoded protein is CASIPGQRVNTEAFF.

The V gene is TRBV6-5, the J gene TRBJ1-2; D is perhaps TRBD1 (5 bases). Trimming removed 2 bases at V and 9 bases at J, with 16 bases between. The V gene's germline CDR1 is MNHEY and CDR2 SVGAGI. This CDR3 is 14 amino acids long. CDR3 sequence reads: CASSYENPGGSYTF. The CDR3, as DNA: TGTGCCAGCAGTTACGAGAACCCGGGGGGGAGCTACACCTTC.

This chain uses TRBV11-3 with TRBJ1-4; D is uncertain. Trimming removed 2 bases at V and 8 bases at J, with 9 bases between. This CDR3 has 13 amino acids. Germline assignment: CDR1 SGHNT and CDR2 YENEEA. The CDR3 DNA reads as TGTGCCAGCAGCTTAACTGTCACCGAAAAACTGTTTTTT. As protein: CASSLTVTEKLFF.

This clone was counted only a few times. The rearrangement uses TRBV5-6 and TRBJ2-7, with TRBD1 as a possible D gene (6 bases). Germline V gene lookup returns CDR1 SGHDT and CDR2 YYEEEE. V was trimmed by 0 bases and J by 5 bases, leaving 12 bases between them. This CDR3 comprises 14 residues. The CDR3: CASSLGGGRNEQYF. The CDR3 DNA reads as TGTGCCAGCAGCTTGGGAGGGGGTAGAAACGAGCAGTACTTC. The complete variable domain, with remaining parts taken from reference TRBV5-6 and TRBJ2-7, reads DAGVTQSPTHLIKTRGQQVTLRCSPKSGHDTVSWYQQALGQGPQFIFQYYEEEERQRGNFPDRFSGHQFPNYSSELNVNALLLGDSALYLCASSLGGGRNEQYFGPGTRLTVT.